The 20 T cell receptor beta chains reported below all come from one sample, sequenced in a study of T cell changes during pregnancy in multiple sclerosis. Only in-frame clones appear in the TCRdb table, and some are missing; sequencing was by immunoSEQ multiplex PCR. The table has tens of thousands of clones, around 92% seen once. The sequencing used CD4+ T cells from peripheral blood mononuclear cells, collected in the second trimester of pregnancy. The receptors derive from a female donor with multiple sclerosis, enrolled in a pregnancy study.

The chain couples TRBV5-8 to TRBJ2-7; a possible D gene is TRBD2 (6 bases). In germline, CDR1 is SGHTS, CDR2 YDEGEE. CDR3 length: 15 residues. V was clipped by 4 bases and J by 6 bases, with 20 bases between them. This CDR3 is CASSPGERGRREQYF. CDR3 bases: TGTGCCAGCAGCCCGGGGGAACGGGGCCGTCGCGAGCAGTACTTC.

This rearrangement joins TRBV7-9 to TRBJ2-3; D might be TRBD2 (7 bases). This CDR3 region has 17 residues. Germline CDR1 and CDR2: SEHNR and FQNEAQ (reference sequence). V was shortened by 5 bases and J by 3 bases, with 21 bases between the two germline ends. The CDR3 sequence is CASSPTGGGSLTDTQYF. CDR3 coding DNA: TGTGCCAGCAGCCCGACCGGGGGCGGGAGTCTGACAGATACGCAGTATTTT. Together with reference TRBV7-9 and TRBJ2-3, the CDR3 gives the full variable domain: DTGVSQNPRHKITKRGQNVTFRCDPISEHNRLYWYRQTLGQGPEFLTYFQNEAQLEKSRLLSDRFSAERPKGSFSTLEIQRTEQGDSAMYLCASSPTGGGSLTDTQYFGPGTRLTVL.

CDR3 protein: CASSLTGVSYNEQFF. The CDR3 DNA reads TGTGCCAGCAGCTTGACAGGGGTCTCCTACAATGAGCAGTTCTTC. J is TRBJ2-1 and V is TRBV7-8; 8 bases map to TRBD1. J gave up 0 bases and V 3 bases, and 1 base lay outside the gene matches. From germline, CDR1 is SGHVS and CDR2 FQNEAQ. The CDR3 totals 15 residues.

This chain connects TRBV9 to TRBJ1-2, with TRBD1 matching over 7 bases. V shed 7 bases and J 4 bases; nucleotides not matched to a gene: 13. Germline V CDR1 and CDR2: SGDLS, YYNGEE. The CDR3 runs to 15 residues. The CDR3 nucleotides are TGTGCCAGCGTAGTCAATGGGGACAGCCCCTATGGCTACACCTTC. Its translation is CASVVNGDSPYGYTF.

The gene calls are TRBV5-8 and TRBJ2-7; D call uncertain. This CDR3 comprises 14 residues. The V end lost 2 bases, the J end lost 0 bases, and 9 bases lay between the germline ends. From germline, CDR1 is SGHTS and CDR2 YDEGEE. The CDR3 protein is CASSFQVPSYEQYF. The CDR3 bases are TGTGCCAGCAGCTTCCAGGTCCCCTCCTACGAGCAGTACTTC.

This CDR3 is CATSRSGSTDTQYF. The CDR3 nucleotides are TGTGCCACCAGCCGAAGCGGAAGCACAGATACGCAGTATTTT. The chain carries TRBV15 and TRBJ2-3; D perhaps matches TRBD2 (5 bases). The CDR3 contains 14 residues. Trimming stripped 5 bases from V and 0 bases from J, with 9 bases between. CDR1 is LNHNV and CDR2 is YYDKDF in the germline V gene (reference sequence).

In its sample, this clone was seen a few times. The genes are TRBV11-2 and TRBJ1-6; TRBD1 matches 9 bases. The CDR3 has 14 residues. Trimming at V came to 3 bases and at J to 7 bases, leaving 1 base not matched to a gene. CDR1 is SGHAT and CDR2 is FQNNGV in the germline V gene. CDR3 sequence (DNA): TGTGCCAGCAGCTTCGGACAGGGGAATTCACCCCTCCACTTT. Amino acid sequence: CASSFGQGNSPLHF. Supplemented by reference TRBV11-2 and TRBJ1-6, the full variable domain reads EAGVAQSPRYKIIEKRQSVAFWCNPISGHATLYWYQQILGQGPKLLIQFQNNGVVDDSQLPKDRFSAERLKGVDSTLKIQPAKLEDSAVYLCASSFGQGNSPLHFGNGTRLTVT.

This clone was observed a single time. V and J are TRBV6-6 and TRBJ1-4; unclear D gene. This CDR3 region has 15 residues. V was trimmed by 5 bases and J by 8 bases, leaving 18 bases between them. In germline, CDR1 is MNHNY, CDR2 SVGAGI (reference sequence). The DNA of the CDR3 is TGTGCCAGCAGTGAGGTGATTCGGCGCCAAGAAAAACTGTTTTTT. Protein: CASSEVIRRQEKLFF.

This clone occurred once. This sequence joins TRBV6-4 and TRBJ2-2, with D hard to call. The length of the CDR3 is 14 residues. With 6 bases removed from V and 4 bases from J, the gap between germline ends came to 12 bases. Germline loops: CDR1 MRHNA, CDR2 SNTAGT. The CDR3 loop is CASSPEASTGELFF. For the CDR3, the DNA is TGTGCCAGCAGCCCCGAGGCAAGCACCGGGGAGCTGTTTTTT.

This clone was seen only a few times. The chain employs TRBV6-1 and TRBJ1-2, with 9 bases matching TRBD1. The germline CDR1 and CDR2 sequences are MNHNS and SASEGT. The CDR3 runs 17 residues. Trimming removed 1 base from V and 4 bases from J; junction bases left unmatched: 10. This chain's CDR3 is CASSEGSPGQGFYGYTF. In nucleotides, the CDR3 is TGTGCCAGCAGTGAAGGTTCCCCGGGACAGGGTTTCTATGGCTACACCTTC.

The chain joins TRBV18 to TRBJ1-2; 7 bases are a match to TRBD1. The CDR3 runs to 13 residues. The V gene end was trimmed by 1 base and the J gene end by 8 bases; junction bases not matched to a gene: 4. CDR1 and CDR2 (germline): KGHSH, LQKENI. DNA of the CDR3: TGTGCCAGCTCACCACAGGGGGCCAAAGGCTACACCTTC. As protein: CASSPQGAKGYTF.

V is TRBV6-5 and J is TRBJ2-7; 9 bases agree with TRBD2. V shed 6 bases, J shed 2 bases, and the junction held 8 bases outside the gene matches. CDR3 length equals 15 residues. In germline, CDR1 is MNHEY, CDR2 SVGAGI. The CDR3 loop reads CASRHLTSGPYEQYF. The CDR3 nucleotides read TGTGCCAGCAGGCACCTGACTAGCGGACCCTACGAGCAGTACTTC.

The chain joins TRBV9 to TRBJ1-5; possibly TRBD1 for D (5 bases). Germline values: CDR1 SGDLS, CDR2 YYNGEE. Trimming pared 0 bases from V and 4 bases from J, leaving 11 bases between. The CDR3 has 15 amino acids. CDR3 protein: CASSVAGAMNQPQHF. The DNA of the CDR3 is TGTGCCAGCAGCGTAGCTGGGGCAATGAATCAGCCCCAGCATTTT.

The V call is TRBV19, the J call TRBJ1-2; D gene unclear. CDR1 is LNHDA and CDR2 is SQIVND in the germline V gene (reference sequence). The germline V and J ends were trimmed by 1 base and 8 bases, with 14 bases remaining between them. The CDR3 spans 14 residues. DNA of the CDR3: TGTGCCAGTAGTATAGTGGCACGCCCGTGGGGCTACACCTTC. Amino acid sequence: CASSIVARPWGYTF.

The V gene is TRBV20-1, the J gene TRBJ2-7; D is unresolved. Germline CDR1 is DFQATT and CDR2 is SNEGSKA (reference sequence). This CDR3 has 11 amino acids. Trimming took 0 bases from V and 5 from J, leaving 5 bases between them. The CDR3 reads CSARDPDEQYF. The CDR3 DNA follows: TGCAGTGCTAGAGATCCTGACGAGCAGTACTTC.

The CDR3 region has the DNA TGTGCCAGCAGCTCGCACAATCTTCGATTCAACACTGAAGCTTTCTTT. It yields the protein CASSSHNLRFNTEAFF. J is TRBJ1-1 and V is TRBV13; D not resolved. The CDR3 consists of 16 residues. Germline assignment: CDR1 PRHDT and CDR2 FYEKMQ (reference sequence). The V gene lost 4 bases and the J gene lost 2 bases, with 17 bases spanning the gap.

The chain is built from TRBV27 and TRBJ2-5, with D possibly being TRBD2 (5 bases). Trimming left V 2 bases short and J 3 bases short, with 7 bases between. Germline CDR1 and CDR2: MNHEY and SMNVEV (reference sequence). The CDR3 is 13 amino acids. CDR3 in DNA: TGTGCCAGCAGTTTACGGGGTGAAGAGACCCAGTACTTC. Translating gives CASSLRGEETQYF.

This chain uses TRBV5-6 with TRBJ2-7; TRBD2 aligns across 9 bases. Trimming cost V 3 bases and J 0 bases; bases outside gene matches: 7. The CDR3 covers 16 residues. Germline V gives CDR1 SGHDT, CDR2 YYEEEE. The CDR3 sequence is CASSWRGGVTSYEQYF. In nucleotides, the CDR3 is TGTGCCAGCAGCTGGCGGGGGGGGGTCACCTCCTACGAGCAGTACTTC. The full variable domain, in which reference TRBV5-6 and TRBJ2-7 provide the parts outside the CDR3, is DAGVTQSPTHLIKTRGQQVTLRCSPKSGHDTVSWYQQALGQGPQFIFQYYEEEERQRGNFPDRFSGHQFPNYSSELNVNALLLGDSALYLCASSWRGGVTSYEQYFGPGTRLTVT.

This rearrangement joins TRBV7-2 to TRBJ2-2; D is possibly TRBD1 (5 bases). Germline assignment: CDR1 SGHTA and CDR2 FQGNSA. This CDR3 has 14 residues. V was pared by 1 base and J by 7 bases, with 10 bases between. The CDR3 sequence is CASSLEGYIGELFF. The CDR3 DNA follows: TGTGCCAGCAGCTTAGAGGGGTACATCGGGGAGCTGTTTTTT.

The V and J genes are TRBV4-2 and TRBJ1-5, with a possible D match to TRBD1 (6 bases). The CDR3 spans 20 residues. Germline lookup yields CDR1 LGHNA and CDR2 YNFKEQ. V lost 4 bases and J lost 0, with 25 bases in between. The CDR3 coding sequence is TGTGCCAGCAGCCCAAGGCTGGCAGGGGATTTCCCGTATAGCAATCAGCCCCAGCATTTT. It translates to CASSPRLAGDFPYSNQPQHF.